This T cell receptor beta chain was sequenced for a study of CD8 T cells in ankylosing spondylitis. The study, taken as a whole, reports: About 8 highly homologous variants formed a TCR beta motif that appeared characteristic of ankylosing spondylitis blood. Previously reported in reactive arthritis synovial fluid and blood were some of the motif variants.

Preparation of TCR beta libraries was done by quantitative 5'-RACE with molecular barcodes. A single record per CDR3 protein comes from TCRdb applying MiXCR to the 5' RACE reads. The sample consists of 670,000 or so distinct CDR3 sequences, around 20% of them appearing once. Trimming shortened V by 7 bases and J by 4 bases, and 14 bases separated the two germline ends. The CDR3 is 13 amino acids. CDR1 and CDR2 from the germline V gene are MNHEY and SVGEGT. As concerns this clonotype: Its antigen is not identified.

The sample comprised blood, either unsorted or a sorted T cell fraction (not recorded which). The clonotype originates from a male donor with ankylosing spondylitis. The rearrangement links TRBV6-2 or TRBV6-3 to TRBJ2-7, with D maybe TRBD2 (6 bases). CDR3 nucleotides: TGTGCCAGCATGGGGCAGGGAGGATACGAGCAGTACTTC. It yields the protein CASMGQGGYEQYF.